These T cell receptor beta chains were read from a single sample in a study of blood T cell repertoires in COVID-19. Profiling relied on immunoSEQ multiplex PCR, and the TCRdb table lists in-frame clones only, not all of them. This table has hundreds of thousands of clones, 80% to 90% appearing once. Sequences were obtained from PBMCs or T cells enriched from blood (not recorded which). The receptors stem from a man aged 35 to 55 in a cohort exposed to, infected with or recovered from COVID-19 (not recorded which). Each CDR3 is given with its conserved first and last residue. A D gene is named only where the DNA matches it firmly. Size tells how often a clone was seen (once, few, many) or the class of an expanded clone, and some rows leave it out.

TRBV4-1,.,.,TRBJ1-4,TGCGCCAGCAGCCCCAGCGGGACACGGAATGAAAAACTGTTTTTT,CASSPSGTRNEKLFF
TRBV6-4,.,.,TRBJ1-4,TGTGCCAGCAGTGGCGGAGAGGCTCGAGTGGCTGAAAAACTGTTTTTT,CASSGGEARVAEKLFF
TRBV28,once,TRBD2,TRBJ2-7,TGTGCCAGCAGCGTCGGACTAGCTTCGTACGAGCAGTACTTC,CASSVGLASYEQYF
TRBV14,.,.,TRBJ2-3,TGTGCCAGCAGCCAACGACTAGAGACCTCCGATACGCAGTATTTT,CASSQRLETSDTQYF
TRBV7-9,once,.,TRBJ1-3,TGTGCCAGCACCTACTCTGGGACAGGAAACACCATATATTTT,CASTYSGTGNTIYF
TRBV5-1,.,TRBD1,TRBJ1-4,TGCGCCAGCAGCGCCCAACAGGGGCGTGCTAATGAAAAACTGTTTTTT,CASSAQQGRANEKLFF
TRBV25-1,.,.,TRBJ2-3,TGTGCCAGCAATAGTTTCGGCACAGATACGCAGTATTTT,CASNSFGTDTQYF
TRBV7-7,few,TRBD2,TRBJ2-1,TGTGCCAGCAGCCTGGCTAGCGGGAGGTTCTATGAGCAGTTCTTC,CASSLASGRFYEQFF
TRBV28,.,TRBD1,TRBJ1-1,TGTGCCAGCTACAGGGGCATAAACACTGAAGCTTTCTTT,CASYRGINTEAFF
TRBV28,.,.,TRBJ1-1,TGTGCCAGCAGTTTTGAACACAGACTTAAACAGGGCCTCCTTACTGAAGCTTTCTTT,CASSFEHRLKQGLLTEAFF
TRBV5-4,.,.,TRBJ2-1,TGTGCCAGCAGCTTGACGGGGAGATCCCACAATGAGCAGTTCTTC,CASSLTGRSHNEQFF
TRBV5-1,.,TRBD2,TRBJ2-7,TGCGCCAGCAGCCCCCACGGAGCGGGGGTGGTCTACGAGCAGTACTTC,CASSPHGAGVVYEQYF
TRBV24-1,.,.,TRBJ2-3,TGTGCCACCAGTGACGCCGGGACACCTAGCACAGATACGCAGTATTTT,CATSDAGTPSTDTQYF
TRBV5-1,.,.,TRBJ2-2,TGCGCCAGCAGGGAAGCGGTCACGAACACCGGGGAGCTGTTTTTT,CASREAVTNTGELFF
TRBV28,.,TRBD2,TRBJ2-1,TGTGCCAGCACCACAGGGGCTAGCGGGAGGCATGAGCAGTTCTTC,CASTTGASGRHEQFF
TRBV2,.,TRBD1,TRBJ1-5,TGTGCCAGCAGGTCAGGGGGCGCTTGGGATCAGCCCCAGCATTTT,CASRSGGAWDQPQHF
TRBV4-1,.,.,TRBJ1-1,TGCGCCAGCAGCCAAGATCGGGGGAACACTGAAGCTTTCTTT,CASSQDRGNTEAFF
TRBV23-1,once,TRBD1,TRBJ1-3,TGCGCCAGCAGTCAATCGCGGCAACCCAAGACAGGGATCAGAAACACCATATATTTT,CASSQSRQPKTGIRNTIYF
TRBV7-9,.,.,TRBJ1-2,TGTGCCAGCAGCCTAGGAGGGGGGGACAATGGCTACACCTTC,CASSLGGGDNGYTF